Listed here is a single TCR beta chain. Antigen specificity is unknown. This record belongs to a study of CXCR3-negative and CXCR3-positive naive CD8 T cells. Study-wide results and limits: Naive subsets were similarly diverse, while memory CD8+ repertoires were much less diverse. More hydrophobic TRB CDR3s were found in CXCR3-positive naive cells than in CXCR3-negative naive cells.

The method, 5' RACE with UMI labels, was used to prepare the TRB cDNA libraries. TCRdb reprocessed the 5' RACE reads and reports one entry per CDR3 protein, with no DNA. The sample holds 150,000 or so distinct CDR3 sequences. The CDR3 extends over 12 amino acids. Germline CDR1 reads MDHEN; CDR2 reads SYDVKM. Naive CD8+ T cells showed CD45RO-CCR7+CD27+CD95-. The V and J genes are TRBV28 and TRBJ2-7. Specimen: naive CXCR3- CD8+ T cells from blood. Documented subset: CD45RO-CCR7+CD27+CD95- naive CD8+ T cells lacking CXCR3 (TNR3-). The TCR sequence derives from a human donor in good health. Some clones in this sample may be carry-over from other donors' samples. The CDR3 reads CASRLGSYEQYF.